This T cell receptor beta chain was identified in a study of OX40 agonist ivuxolimab in advanced cancers. On the study more broadly: Dosing consisted of intravenous ivuxolimab at 0.01 to 10 mg/kg every 2 weeks.

The length of the CDR3 is 15 residues. The germline gives CDR1 MNHNY, CDR2 SVGAGI (reference sequence). Between the trimmed V and J ends, which lost 0 bases and 3 bases, there was a span of 9 bases. Profiling relied on immunoSEQ multiplex PCR, and the TCRdb table lists in-frame clones only, not all of them. The sample records tens of thousands of clones, roughly 85% being singletons. The TCR was taken from an adult with an advanced solid tumor such as melanoma, head and neck, liver or kidney cancer. The chain uses TRBV6-6 and TRBJ1-5; D is ambiguous. This specimen was CD4+ or CD8+ T cells sorted from blood, taken in a trial of the OX40 agonist ivuxolimab. In nucleotides, the CDR3 is TGTGCCAGCAGTTACTCCGGCCAGCCCAATCAGCCCCAGCATTTT. Translation gives CASSYSGQPNQPQHF.